This T cell receptor (beta chain) is from a study of T cells after yellow fever vaccination. Many counts were recorded for this clonotype. TCRdb re-derived calls from the 5' RACE reads in MiXCR, one entry per CDR3 protein. The top ten hold roughly 0.73% of the sample, which has roughly 140,000 distinct CDR3 sequences, 7.7% seen once. The V and J ends lost 0 bases and 8 bases, in that order; junction bases with no gene match: 2. The CDR3 is made up of 13 amino acids. CDR1 and CDR2 from the germline V gene are SGHRS and YFSETQ. The material was CD4+ T cells sorted from PBMCs, obtained 5 days after the yellow fever booster vaccination. The sequence was collected from a young man who received the YFV17D yellow fever vaccine. This rearrangement joins TRBV5-1 to TRBJ2-1; 7 bases agree with TRBD2. The CDR3 DNA reads TGCGCCAGCAGCTTGGCGCTAGCGGATGAGCAGTTCTTC. Translation: CASSLALADEQFF.